One and the same sample provided the 27 T cell receptor beta chains below, sequenced in a study of blood T cell repertoires in COVID-19. Sequencing used immunoSEQ multiplex PCR; TCRdb keeps in-frame clones, though not all of them. Seen here are around 300,000 clones, 90% observed once, and the top ten hold about 1.7%. The sample taken for sequencing was PBMCs or T cells enriched from blood (not recorded which). These receptors all stem from a woman under 30 with acute COVID-19.

The CDR3 is CASSLSGRLRETQYF. CDR3 nucleotides: TGTGCCAGCAGCTTGAGCGGGAGGCTGAGGGAGACCCAGTACTTC. The V and J genes are TRBV5-6 and TRBJ2-5, with 9 nucleotides matching TRBD2. V dropped 1 base and J dropped 5; count of bases not matched to a gene: 6. This CDR3 has 15 residues. The germline CDR1 and CDR2 sequences are SGHDT and YYEEEE.

V and J are TRBV28 and TRBJ1-2, with D tentatively TRBD1 (6 bases). Trimming left V 6 bases short and J 7 bases short, with 24 bases between. The germline gives CDR1 MDHEN, CDR2 SYDVKM. The CDR3 sequence is 16 residues long. The chain's CDR3 is CASSFGGAVGMGGYTF. DNA for the CDR3: TGTGCCAGCAGCTTTGGGGGGGCCGTGGGTATGGGTGGCTACACCTTC.

CDR3 DNA sequence: TGTGCCAGTAGTGCCACGGTCGTTTGGCCCCAGCATTTT. It is translated as CASSATVVWPQHF. The chain has TRBV19 and TRBJ1-5, with unresolved D. This CDR3 has 13 residues. CDR1 is LNHDA and CDR2 is SQIVND in the germline V gene (reference sequence). Trimming cost V 5 bases and J 9 bases, with 14 bases left between them.

The chain has TRBV7-9 and TRBJ1-4, with unresolved D. Trimming took off 1 base at V and 3 bases at J, with 9 bases between the two ends. Germline assignment: CDR1 SEHNR and CDR2 FQNEAQ (reference sequence). The CDR3 is 15 residues long. This CDR3 reads CASSLDTDSNEKLFF. CDR3 bases: TGTGCCAGCAGCTTAGATACAGATTCTAATGAAAAACTGTTTTTT.

CDR3 in amino acids: CASSPDRGPQREQFF. The CDR3 nucleotides read TGCGCCAGCAGCCCGGACAGGGGCCCTCAGCGTGAGCAGTTCTTC. V usage is TRBV5-1 and J usage is TRBJ2-1; 9 nucleotides align to TRBD1. CDR3 length: 15 amino acids. Germline trimming cut 4 bases from V and 9 bases from J; bases unmatched to any gene: 11. From germline, CDR1 is SGHRS and CDR2 YFSETQ. The full variable domain, its missing parts supplied by reference TRBV5-1 and TRBJ2-1, is KAGVTQTPRYLIKTRGQQVTLSCSPISGHRSVSWYQQTPGQGLQFLFEYFSETQRNKGNFPGRFSGRQFSNSRSEMNVSTLELGDSALYLCASSPDRGPQREQFFGPGTRLTVL.

The chain joins TRBV6-5 to TRBJ2-3, with D unclear. V dropped 0 bases and J dropped 0 bases, with 10 bases sitting between them. In germline, CDR1 is MNHEY, CDR2 SVGAGI. The CDR3 runs 16 residues. The DNA for the CDR3 is TGTGCCAGCAGTTACTCGTCCGCAGATAGCACAGATACGCAGTATTTT. Translation gives CASSYSSADSTDTQYF.

Here the CDR3 reads CASSLRQASYEQYF. CDR3 DNA sequence: TGTGCCAGCAGCTTAAGACAGGCGTCCTACGAGCAGTACTTC. This chain joins TRBV13 and TRBJ2-7, with D possibly being TRBD1 (6 bases). V was pared by 2 bases and J by 1 base, with 9 bases between. Germline CDR1 is PRHDT and CDR2 is FYEKMQ (reference sequence). The CDR3 extends over 14 amino acids.

This clone was seen a few times. The chain recombines TRBV6-2 or TRBV6-3 with TRBJ2-1; D unresolved. Trimming left V 6 bases short and J 2 bases short, with 8 bases between. CDR1 MNHEY and CDR2 SVGEGT come from the germline V gene. The CDR3 consists of 13 residues. The CDR3 here is CASSIEPYNEQFF. The DNA of the CDR3 is TGTGCCAGCAGCATAGAGCCCTACAATGAGCAGTTCTTC.

This clone has only a few counts. This chain links TRBV6-1 with TRBJ2-2; 9 bases are a match to TRBD1. Germline-derived CDR1 and CDR2 are MNHNS and SASEGT. CDR3 length: 16 amino acids. The ends lost 1 base at V and 6 bases at J; junction bases unmatched: 6. CDR3 coding DNA: TGTGCCAGCAGTGAAGAGGGTGGGACAGGGTCCGGGGAGCTGTTTTTT. The encoded protein is CASSEEGGTGSGELFF.

The J gene is TRBJ2-2, the V gene TRBV5-1; 10 bases are a match to TRBD2. Looked up from germline, CDR1 is SGHRS and CDR2 is YFSETQ. J was trimmed by 4 bases and V by 4 bases; bases with no gene match: 1. This CDR3 has 14 amino acids. CDR3 region: CASSQRGGTGELFF. In DNA, the CDR3 is TGCGCCAGCAGCCAGCGGGGGGGCACCGGGGAGCTGTTTTTT.

The rearrangement links TRBV6-4 to TRBJ2-2; 12 bases agree with TRBD2. From germline, CDR1 is MRHNA and CDR2 SNTAGT. The CDR3 consists of 15 residues. Trimming took 8 bases from V and 7 from J; bases not matched to a gene: 8. CDR3 bases: TGTGCCAGCTCGAGACTAGCGGGAGAGGTCGGGGAGCTGTTTTTT. Protein product: CASSRLAGEVGELFF.

In this sample, this clone turned up once. V usage is TRBV30 and J usage is TRBJ2-7, with D perhaps matching TRBD1 (5 bases). V lost 0 bases, J lost 4 bases, and 22 bases lay in between. This CDR3 comprises 17 residues. Germline CDR1 is GTSNPN and CDR2 is SVGIG (reference sequence). CDR3 protein: CAWSVPPARVVLYEQYF. CDR3 in DNA: TGTGCCTGGAGTGTACCGCCGGCCAGGGTCGTCTTGTACGAGCAGTACTTC.

CDR3 nucleotide sequence: TGTGCCAGCAGGCCACAGGGACTAGGTACCGGGGAGCTGTTTTTT. Residues: CASRPQGLGTGELFF. The chain combines TRBV7-9 with TRBJ2-2; TRBD2 agrees at 8 bases. Germline V gives CDR1 SEHNR, CDR2 FQNEAQ (reference sequence). V lost 6 bases and J lost 5; bases outside the gene matches: 8. This CDR3 comprises 15 residues. The full variable domain, its missing parts supplied by reference TRBV7-9 and TRBJ2-2, is DTGVSQNPRHKITKRGQNVTFRCDPISEHNRLYWYRQTLGQGPEFLTYFQNEAQLEKSRLLSDRFSAERPKGSFSTLEIQRTEQGDSAMYLCASRPQGLGTGELFFGEGSRLTVL.

This clone was picked up a small number of times. Other nucleotide sequences from this sample produce the same CDR3. The chain carries TRBV4-3 and TRBJ2-1; TRBD2 matches at 8 bases. CDR3 length: 15 residues. Trimming at V came to 1 base and at J to 3 bases, leaving 2 bases not matched to a gene. Germline V gene sequence: CDR1 LGHNA, CDR2 YSLEER. Written as DNA, the CDR3 is TGCGCCAGCAGCCAAGGTAGCGGGATCTACAATGAGCAGTTCTTC. Translating it yields CASSQGSGIYNEQFF.

The V call is TRBV7-9, the J call TRBJ1-3; a weak D match, TRBD1 (5 bases). The CDR3 contains 17 residues. V was clipped by 5 bases and J by 3 bases, with 20 bases between them. Germline lookup yields CDR1 SEHNR and CDR2 FQNEAQ (reference sequence). The CDR3 sequence: CASSLTTFGTLGNTIYF. The CDR3 DNA reads as TGTGCCAGCAGCCTGACGACCTTTGGGACTCTTGGAAACACCATATATTTT.

The V gene is TRBV5-1, the J gene TRBJ2-1; a weak D match, TRBD2 (7 bases). Trimming took off 0 bases at V and 5 bases at J, with 30 bases between the two ends. The CDR3 contains 21 residues. Per the germline V gene, CDR1 is SGHRS and CDR2 is YFSETQ. The CDR3 sequence: CASSLEAGALVAGEPDNEQFF. The CDR3 coding sequence is TGCGCCAGCAGCTTGGAGGCAGGGGCCCTTGTCGCGGGAGAACCTGACAATGAGCAGTTCTTC.

CDR3 in DNA: TGTGCCAGCAGCTCCCCTTTCGGGGGTCTGGGGACTAGCGGGAGGGTCTACAATGAGCAGTTCTTC. Translating it yields CASSSPFGGLGTSGRVYNEQFF. The V call is TRBV13, the J call TRBJ2-1, with TRBD2 matching over 16 bases. V shed 4 bases, J shed 3 bases, and the junction held 18 bases outside the gene matches. CDR3 length equals 22 residues. Germline V gene data show CDR1 as PRHDT and CDR2 as FYEKMQ (reference sequence).

V and J are TRBV19 and TRBJ2-5; D is undetermined. CDR3 length equals 15 residues. CDR1 and CDR2 (germline): LNHDA, SQIVND (reference sequence). V was clipped by 0 bases and J by 2 bases, with 10 bases between them. Here the CDR3 reads CASSIDSRLQETQYF. The CDR3 coding sequence is TGTGCCAGTAGTATAGATAGTCGTCTGCAAGAGACCCAGTACTTC. Based on the CDR3 plus reference TRBV19 and TRBJ2-5, the full variable domain is DGGITQSPKYLFRKEGQNVTLSCEQNLNHDAMYWYRQDPGQGLRLIYYSQIVNDFQKGDIAEGYSVSREKKESFPLTVTSAQKNPTAFYLCASSIDSRLQETQYFGPGTRLLVL.

The rearrangement joins TRBV10-3 to TRBJ1-2, with D unclear. Germline values: CDR1 ENHRY, CDR2 SYGVKD. The V end lost 4 bases, the J end lost 3 bases, and 15 bases lay between the germline ends. The CDR3 extends over 15 amino acids. CDR3 DNA: TGTGCCATCAGTGTTGGGGTCGAGGGTCACTATGGCTACACCTTC. This sequence encodes CAISVGVEGHYGYTF.

This rearrangement joins TRBV5-1 to TRBJ1-4; 7 nucleotides agree with TRBD1. V shed 5 bases, J shed 5 bases, and the junction held 12 bases outside the gene matches. The length of the CDR3 is 16 residues. From germline, CDR1 is SGHRS and CDR2 YFSETQ. The CDR3 nucleotides read TGCGCCAGCAGGCCCGGGACAGTAGGGTCGAATGAAAAACTGTTTTTT. It specifies CASRPGTVGSNEKLFF. The full variable domain, in which reference TRBV5-1 and TRBJ1-4 provide the parts outside the CDR3, is KAGVTQTPRYLIKTRGQQVTLSCSPISGHRSVSWYQQTPGQGLQFLFEYFSETQRNKGNFPGRFSGRQFSNSRSEMNVSTLELGDSALYLCASRPGTVGSNEKLFFGSGTQLSVL.

The rearrangement joins TRBV24-1 to TRBJ2-7; TRBD1 matches at 7 bases. This CDR3 is built from 13 residues. V gave up 7 bases and J gave up 6 bases; unmatched junction bases: 8. In germline, CDR1 is KGHDR, CDR2 SFDVKD. CDR3 nucleotides: TGTGCCACCAGCCAAAGACAGGGTTCCGAGCAGTACTTC. Translating it yields CATSQRQGSEQYF.

V gene TRBV19 combines with J gene TRBJ2-1; D gene unclear. V lost 5 bases and J 5 bases, leaving 13 bases between the germline ends. Looked up from germline, CDR1 is LNHDA and CDR2 is SQIVND (reference sequence). The CDR3 has 14 residues. The CDR3 loop reads CASSVGLPHNEQFF. CDR3 DNA sequence: TGTGCCAGTAGTGTAGGGCTCCCCCACAATGAGCAGTTCTTC. The whole variable domain, remainder taken from reference TRBV19 and TRBJ2-1, is DGGITQSPKYLFRKEGQNVTLSCEQNLNHDAMYWYRQDPGQGLRLIYYSQIVNDFQKGDIAEGYSVSREKKESFPLTVTSAQKNPTAFYLCASSVGLPHNEQFFGPGTRLTVL.

The table lists this clone with a few counts. The CDR3 sequence is CASSQNGDNEQFF. CDR3 DNA sequence: TGTGCCAGCAGCCAAAACGGGGACAATGAGCAGTTCTTC. J is TRBJ2-1 and V is TRBV16; TRBD2 is a possible D gene (5 bases). Germline CDR1 and CDR2: KGHSY and FQNENV. V was pared by 2 bases and J by 5 bases, with 7 bases between. The CDR3 covers 13 residues. The full variable domain, in which reference TRBV16 and TRBJ2-1 provide the parts outside the CDR3, is GEEVAQTPKHLVRGEGQKAKLYCAPIKGHSYVFWYQQVLKNEFKFLISFQNENVFDETGMPKERFSAKCLPNSPCSLEIQATKLEDSAVYFCASSQNGDNEQFFGPGTRLTVL.

The chain carries TRBV7-2 and TRBJ2-2, with TRBD2 matching 13 bases. The CDR3 sequence is 14 residues long. Germline V gene sequence: CDR1 SGHTA, CDR2 FQGNSA. The trim removed 5 bases at V and 7 bases at J, leaving 1 base unmatched. This CDR3 is CASSGTSGNGELFF. The DNA for the CDR3 is TGTGCCAGCAGCGGGACTAGCGGGAACGGGGAGCTGTTTTTT.

This chain joins TRBV4-1 and TRBJ1-2; tentative D call: TRBD1 (5 bases). The V end was cut by 4 bases, the J end by 8 bases, with 17 bases between. The CDR3 totals 14 residues. The V gene's germline CDR1 is MGHRA and CDR2 YSYEKL. The CDR3 here is CASSRGSGPGGYTF. CDR3 in DNA: TGCGCCAGCAGCCGGGGCTCCGGGCCCGGCGGCTACACCTTC.

The genes are TRBV4-1 and TRBJ1-2, with D uncertain. There are 13 residues in the CDR3. Germline CDR1 is MGHRA and CDR2 is YSYEKL. V dropped 0 bases and J dropped 5 bases, with 7 bases sitting between them. The CDR3 nucleotides are TGCGCCAGCAGCCAAGATGGTCAGTATGGCTACACCTTC. This gives the protein CASSQDGQYGYTF.

The chain recombines TRBV28 with TRBJ2-5, with a weak D call TRBD2 (6 bases). Looked up from germline, CDR1 is MDHEN and CDR2 is SYDVKM. Trimming took off 5 bases at V and 2 bases at J, with 15 bases between the two ends. The CDR3 sequence is 15 residues long. CDR3 protein: CASSPIGTSQETQYF. The CDR3 coding sequence is TGTGCCAGCAGTCCAATAGGGACTTCACAAGAGACCCAGTACTTC. The full variable domain, its missing parts supplied by reference TRBV28 and TRBJ2-5, is DVKVTQSSRYLVKRTGEKVFLECVQDMDHENMFWYRQDPGLGLRLIYFSYDVKMKEKGDIPEGYSVSREKKERFSLILESASTNQTSMYLCASSPIGTSQETQYFGPGTRLLVL.